The 5 T cell receptor beta chains below all came from one sample that was sequenced in a study of cytotoxic CD8 clonotypes in ibrutinib-treated CLL. Assay: immunoSEQ multiplex PCR; the TCRdb copy retains only in-frame clones and omits some. Of 85,000 or so clones listed, 70% to 80% are singletons. The sequences come from PBMCs, collected after 12 months of ibrutinib treatment. The receptors shown here come from a human donor with chronic lymphocytic leukemia.

This chain connects TRBV5-4 to TRBJ2-5; 7 bases match TRBD1. From germline, CDR1 is SGHNT and CDR2 YYREEE (reference sequence). This CDR3 region has 15 residues. Unmatched junction bases numbered 6, after V lost 3 bases and J lost 1 base. The CDR3: CASSSEGGPQETQYF. The CDR3 DNA is TGTGCCAGCAGCTCAGAAGGGGGCCCCCAAGAGACCCAGTACTTC.

This clone was picked up one time. The chain has TRBV10-3 and TRBJ1-4; TRBD1 is a possible D gene (5 bases). The ends were cut back, 3 bases at V and 0 bases at J, with 8 bases in the middle. Germline V gives CDR1 ENHRY, CDR2 SYGVKD. The CDR3 covers 15 residues. The CDR3 DNA reads TGTGCCATCAGTGACGACAGTGCAACTAATGAAAAACTGTTTTTT. Translated, it gives CAISDDSATNEKLFF.

The chain couples TRBV5-6 to TRBJ1-6; a possible D gene is TRBD1 (5 bases). Germline V lookup: CDR1 SGHDT, CDR2 YYEEEE. Deletions cut 0 bases from V and 6 bases from J, with 13 bases between. The CDR3 length is 16 residues. CDR3 nucleotides: TGTGCCAGCAGCTTGGGGTCCGGCAGGGCTAATTCACCCCTCCACTTT. The encoded protein is CASSLGSGRANSPLHF.

The chain combines TRBV9 with TRBJ2-1; TRBD2 is a possible D gene (6 bases). V dropped 6 bases and J dropped 7 bases, with 14 bases sitting between them. The CDR3 totals 13 residues. Germline values: CDR1 SGDLS, CDR2 YYNGEE. The CDR3 coding sequence is TGTGCCAGCACGACGGGAGTGCGAAATGAGCAGTTCTTC. This translates into CASTTGVRNEQFF.

About this clone itself: The identical CDR3 is also encoded by other nucleotide sequences in the sample. The chain uses TRBV6-5 and TRBJ2-3; D is undetermined. This CDR3 contains 11 residues. Germline V lookup: CDR1 MNHEY, CDR2 SVGAGI. The V and J ends lost 5 bases and 4 bases respectively, with 4 bases between them. For the CDR3, the DNA is TGTGCCAGCAGTCGGGCAGATACGCAGTATTTT. It encodes CASSRADTQYF.